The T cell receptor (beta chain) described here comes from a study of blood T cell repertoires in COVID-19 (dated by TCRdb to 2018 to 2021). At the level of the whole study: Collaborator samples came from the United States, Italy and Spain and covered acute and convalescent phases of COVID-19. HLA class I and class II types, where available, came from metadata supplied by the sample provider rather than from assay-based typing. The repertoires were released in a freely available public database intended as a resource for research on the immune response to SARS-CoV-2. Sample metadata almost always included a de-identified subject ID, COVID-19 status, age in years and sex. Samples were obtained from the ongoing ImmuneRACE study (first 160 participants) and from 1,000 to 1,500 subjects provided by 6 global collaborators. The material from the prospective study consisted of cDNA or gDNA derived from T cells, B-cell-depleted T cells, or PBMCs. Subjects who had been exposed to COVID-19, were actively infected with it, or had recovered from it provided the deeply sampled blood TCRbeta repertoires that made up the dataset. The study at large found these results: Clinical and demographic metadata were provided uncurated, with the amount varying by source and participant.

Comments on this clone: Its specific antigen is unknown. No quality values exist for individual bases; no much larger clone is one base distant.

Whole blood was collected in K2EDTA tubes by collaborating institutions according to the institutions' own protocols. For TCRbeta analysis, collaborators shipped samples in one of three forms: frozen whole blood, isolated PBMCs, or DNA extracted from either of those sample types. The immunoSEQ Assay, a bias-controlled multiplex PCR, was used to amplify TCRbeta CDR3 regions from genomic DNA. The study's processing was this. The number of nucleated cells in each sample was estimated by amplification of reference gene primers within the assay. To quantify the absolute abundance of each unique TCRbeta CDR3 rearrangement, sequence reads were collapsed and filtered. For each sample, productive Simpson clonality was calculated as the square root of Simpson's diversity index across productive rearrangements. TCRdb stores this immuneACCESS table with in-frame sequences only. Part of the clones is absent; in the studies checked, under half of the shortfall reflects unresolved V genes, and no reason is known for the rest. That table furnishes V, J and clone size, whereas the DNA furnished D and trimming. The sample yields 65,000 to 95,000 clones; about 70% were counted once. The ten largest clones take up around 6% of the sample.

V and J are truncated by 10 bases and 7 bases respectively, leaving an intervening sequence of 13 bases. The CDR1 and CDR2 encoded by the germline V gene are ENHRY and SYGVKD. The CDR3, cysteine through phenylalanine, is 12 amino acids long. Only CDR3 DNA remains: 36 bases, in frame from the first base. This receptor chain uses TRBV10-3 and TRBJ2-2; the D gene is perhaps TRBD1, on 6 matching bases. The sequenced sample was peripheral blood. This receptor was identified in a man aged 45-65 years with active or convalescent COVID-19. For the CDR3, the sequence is CATMQGSGELFF. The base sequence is TGTGCCACTATGCAGGGGAGCGGGGAGCTGTTTTTT.